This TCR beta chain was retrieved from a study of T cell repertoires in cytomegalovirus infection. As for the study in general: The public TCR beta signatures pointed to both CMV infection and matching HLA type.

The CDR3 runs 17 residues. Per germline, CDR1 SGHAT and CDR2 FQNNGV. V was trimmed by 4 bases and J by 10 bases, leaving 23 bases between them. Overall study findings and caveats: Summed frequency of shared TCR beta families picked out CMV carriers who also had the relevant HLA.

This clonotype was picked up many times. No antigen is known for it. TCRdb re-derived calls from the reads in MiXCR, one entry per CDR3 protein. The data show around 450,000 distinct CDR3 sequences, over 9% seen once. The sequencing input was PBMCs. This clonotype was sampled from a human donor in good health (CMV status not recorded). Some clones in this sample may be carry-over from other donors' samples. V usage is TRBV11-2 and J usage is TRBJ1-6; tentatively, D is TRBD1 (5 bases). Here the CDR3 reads CASSSWDGGRIGSPLHF. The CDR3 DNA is TGTGCCAGCAGCTCTTGGGACGGGGGTAGAATTGGGTCACCCCTCCACTTT.